This T cell receptor beta chain originates from a study of PD-1 blockade in classical Hodgkin lymphoma. Only in-frame clones appear in the TCRdb table, and some are missing; sequencing was by immunoSEQ multiplex PCR. The sample holds 70,000 or so clones, about 93% seen once. Time point indicated: newly diagnosed, previously untreated cHL patient sample. As a comparison, the study used PBMCs from newly diagnosed, untreated classical Hodgkin lymphoma. With respect to this clone: Its antigen remains unknown.

Deletions cut 5 bases from V and 2 bases from J, with 15 bases between. The CDR3 is made up of 15 amino acids. The germline gives CDR1 MNHEY, CDR2 SMNVEV (reference sequence). Broader study findings: Possibly reflecting disease activity or prior therapy, repertoire differences have causes that remain undefined. Healthy donors were reported to have higher baseline TCR diversity than newly diagnosed patients.

The clonotype originates from a human donor with classical Hodgkin lymphoma. Sequencing used peripheral blood mononuclear cells (PBMCs). V usage is TRBV27 and J usage is TRBJ2-5, with a weak D call TRBD2 (7 bases). The CDR3 nucleotides read TGTGCCAGCAGTAATCGGGGGGCTGCTCAAGAGACCCAGTACTTC. It yields the protein CASSNRGAAQETQYF.